The 12 T cell receptor beta chains presented below share a single source sample, sequenced in a study of cytomegalovirus exposure and HLA in healthy donors. PCR employed 60 Vbeta and 13 Jbeta primers. The table came from immunoSEQ multiplex PCR; TCRdb's copy has only in-frame clones and leaves some out. The repertoire table contains about 33,000 clones. The sequenced sample was PBMCs. The receptors were sampled from a woman between 40 and 50 years old in good health and CMV-seropositive.

The chain has TRBV21-1 and TRBJ2-5; the D call TRBD2 from the table was never checked on the DNA. TRBV21-1 is deemed a pseudogene. This CDR3 is built from 16 residues. Here the CDR3 reads CASILLTSGCVETQYF. The CDR3 DNA reads TGTGCCAGCATCCTTTTGACTAGCGGGTGTGTCGAGACCCAGTACTTC.

The chain employs TRBV10-3 and TRBJ1-1, with a possible D match to TRBD1 (5 bases). The CDR3 spans 16 residues. Germline V CDR1 and CDR2: ENHRY, SYGVKD. V lost 3 bases to trimming and J lost 3 bases, with 17 bases between them. DNA of the CDR3: TGTGCCATCAGTGATACTTGGGGGGGTTCGGACACTGAAGCTTTCTTT. Translating gives CAISDTWGGSDTEAFF.

V gene TRBV10-3 combines with J gene TRBJ2-2, with TRBD2 matching over 12 bases. This CDR3 spans 15 amino acids. Germline values: CDR1 ENHRY, CDR2 SYGVKD. With 3 bases clipped from V and 6 bases from J, the junction kept 2 bases outside the gene matches. The CDR3 loop reads CAISETSGRSGELFF. The CDR3 bases are TGTGCCATCAGTGAAACTAGCGGGAGGTCCGGGGAGCTGTTTTTT.

Written as DNA, the CDR3 is TGTGCCAGCAGTTTAGGTACTAGCGGGAGGGCCAGAGCCACCTACGAGCAGTACTTC. Its protein product is CASSLGTSGRARATYEQYF. This chain uses TRBV28 with TRBJ2-7; 13 nucleotides agree with TRBD2. From germline, CDR1 is MDHEN and CDR2 SYDVKM. The CDR3 is 19 amino acids. V shed 2 bases, J shed 2 bases, and the junction held 12 bases outside the gene matches.

V is TRBV7-3 and J is TRBJ2-1; D is unclear. Germline V CDR1 and CDR2: SGHTA, FQGTGA. V was shortened by 0 bases and J by 9 bases, with 9 bases between the two germline ends. The CDR3 totals 13 residues. Written as DNA, the CDR3 is TGTGCCAGCAGCTTAACTGAGGTCGGTGAGCAGTTCTTC. This translates into CASSLTEVGEQFF.

The CDR3 DNA reads TGTGCCAGCAGCCAACATTCGGGATTTAGCGGCACAGATACGCAGTATTTT. Residues: CASSQHSGFSGTDTQYF. This chain joins TRBV14 and TRBJ2-3; D is possibly TRBD2 (5 bases). The V end lost 2 bases, the J end lost 1 base, and 16 bases lay between the germline ends. The CDR3 is 17 amino acids. CDR1 and CDR2 from the germline V gene are SGHDN and FVKESK.

The chain recombines TRBV5-6 with TRBJ2-7; 7 bases match TRBD1. Germline CDR1 reads SGHDT; CDR2 reads YYEEEE. This CDR3 has 15 residues. V lost 2 bases to trimming and J lost 2 bases; unmatched junction nucleotides: 7. CDR3 protein: CASSLIDRVTYEQYF. DNA for the CDR3: TGTGCCAGCAGCTTAATAGACAGGGTAACCTACGAGCAGTACTTC.

V usage is TRBV18 and J usage is TRBJ1-5; D possibly corresponds to TRBD1 (5 bases). Trimming pared 1 base from V and 1 base from J, leaving 11 bases between. This CDR3 has 16 amino acids. Germline V gene lookup returns CDR1 KGHSH and CDR2 LQKENI. CDR3 sequence reads: CASSPQGIASNQPQHF. The CDR3 region has the DNA TGTGCCAGCTCACCACAGGGGATCGCGAGCAATCAGCCCCAGCATTTT. The variable domain in full, with the rest retrieved from reference TRBV18 and TRBJ1-5, is NAGVMQNPRHLVRRRGQEARLRCSPMKGHSHVYWYRQLPEEGLKFMVYLQKENIIDESGMPKERFSAEFPKEGPSILRIQQVVRGDSAAYFCASSPQGIASNQPQHFGDGTRLSIL.

The chain carries TRBV9 and TRBJ2-7, with D perhaps matching TRBD2 (5 bases). V was pared by 4 bases and J by 1 base, with 12 bases between. In germline, CDR1 is SGDLS, CDR2 YYNGEE. The CDR3 is 14 residues long. DNA of the CDR3: TGTGCCAGCAGCCAGGCGGGCCTTTCCTACGAGCAGTACTTC. Translation: CASSQAGLSYEQYF.

Worth noting for this clone: The junction differs from germline at one of its ends, possibly a read error. Other DNA sequences from this sample encode an identical CDR3 as well. The CDR3 loop is CSVERQLNTEAFF. Written as DNA, the CDR3 is TGCAGCGTCGAACGACAGTTGAACACTGAAGCCTTCTTT. The chain links TRBV29-1 to TRBJ1-1, with D possibly TRBD1 on 5 matching bases. CDR3 length: 13 amino acids. CDR1 and CDR2 (germline): SQVTM, ANQGSEA.

The gene calls are TRBV9 and TRBJ1-4; D is unresolved. The CDR3 length is 14 residues. Deletions cut 4 bases from V and 3 bases from J, with 10 bases between. Germline CDR1 reads SGDLS; CDR2 reads YYNGEE. In DNA form, the CDR3 reads TGTGCCAGCAGCCCGAACGGAGCTAATGAAAAACTGTTTTTT. This sequence encodes CASSPNGANEKLFF.

This sequence joins TRBV4-3 and TRBJ2-1, with a weak D call TRBD2 (6 bases). Germline CDR1 is LGHNA and CDR2 is YSLEER. The CDR3 length is 16 residues. The V and J ends lost 0 bases and 9 bases respectively, with 18 bases between them. Here the CDR3 reads CASSQDWGGMGSEQFF. CDR3 nucleotide sequence: TGCGCCAGCAGCCAAGATTGGGGCGGGATGGGTAGTGAGCAGTTCTTC.